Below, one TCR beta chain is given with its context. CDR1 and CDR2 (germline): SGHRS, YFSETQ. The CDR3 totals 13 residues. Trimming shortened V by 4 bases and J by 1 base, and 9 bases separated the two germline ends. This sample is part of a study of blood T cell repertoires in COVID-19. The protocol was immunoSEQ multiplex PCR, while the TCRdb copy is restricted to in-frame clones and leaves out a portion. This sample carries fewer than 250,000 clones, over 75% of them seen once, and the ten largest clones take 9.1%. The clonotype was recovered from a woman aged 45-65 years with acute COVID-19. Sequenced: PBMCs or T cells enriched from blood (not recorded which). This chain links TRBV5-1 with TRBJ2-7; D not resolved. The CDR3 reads CASSARGSYEQYF. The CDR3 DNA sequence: TGCGCCAGCAGCGCCCGCGGATCCTACGAGCAGTACTTC.